The 14 T cell receptor beta chains listed next were all sequenced from one sample in a study of naive and memory T cell subsets. Both TRBC1 and TRBC2 were covered by a beta constant-region primer of two equimolar oligonucleotides. The ligated cDNA underwent four PCR rounds using SP2 and nested alpha and beta constant-region primers. TCRdb re-called the UMI-ligation and nested PCR reads through MiXCR, storing one row per CDR3 protein. The sample lists some 10,000 distinct CDR3 sequences, 5.5% to 7% occurring once. Sequenced input: CD4+ TEMRA cells from blood. Subset of the sample: effector memory re-expressing CD45RA, CD45RA+ CD27-. The receptors come from a human donor in good health.

The genes are TRBV18 and TRBJ1-2; 8 bases line up with TRBD1. Germline CDR1 and CDR2: KGHSH and LQKENI. V shed 4 bases, J shed 3 bases, and the junction held 7 bases outside the gene matches. The CDR3 is made up of 15 amino acids. CDR3 coding DNA: TGTGCCAGCTCACGGGGACAGGAGAGGGACTATGGCTACACCTTC. Protein sequence: CASSRGQERDYGYTF.

The sample holds many counts of this clonotype. The V gene is TRBV2, the J gene TRBJ2-1; 11 bases line up with TRBD2. V trimming: 6 bases; J trimming: 9 bases; junction bases outside the gene matches: 7. Germline V gene lookup returns CDR1 SNHLY and CDR2 FYNNEI. There are 14 residues in the CDR3. The CDR3 nucleotides read TGTGCCAGCAGCCTTAGCGGGAGGGTCAGTGAGCAGTTCTTC. This codes for CASSLSGRVSEQFF.

At least ten counts were recorded for this clonotype. This chain links TRBV20-1 with TRBJ2-7, with TRBD2 matching 8 bases. The J segment lost 0 bases and the V segment lost 1 base, leaving 2 bases of the junction unmatched. This CDR3 has 14 amino acids. From germline, CDR1 is DFQATT and CDR2 SNEGSKA (reference sequence). CDR3 sequence (DNA): TGCAGTGCTAGAGTAAGCGGGAGCTCCTACGAGCAGTACTTC. Its protein is CSARVSGSSYEQYF.

This clonotype is medium-sized in the sample. J is TRBJ2-1 and V is TRBV20-1; TRBD2 agrees at 8 bases. Per the germline V gene, CDR1 is DFQATT and CDR2 is SNEGSKA (reference sequence). The CDR3 has 16 amino acids. V lost 3 bases to trimming and J lost 0 bases; unmatched junction nucleotides: 7. CDR3 sequence: CSASPSGTSSYNEQFF. The CDR3, as DNA: TGCAGTGCTAGTCCCTCCGGGACTAGCTCCTACAATGAGCAGTTCTTC.

This rearrangement joins TRBV7-2 to TRBJ2-1; TRBD2 agrees at 14 bases. The CDR3 consists of 17 residues. The V and J ends lost 1 base and 6 bases, in that order; junction bases with no gene match: 5. Germline lookup yields CDR1 SGHTA and CDR2 FQGNSA. CDR3 in amino acids: CASSLGSGTSGSNEQFF. CDR3 bases: TGTGCCAGCAGCTTAGGCTCCGGGACTAGCGGGAGCAATGAGCAGTTCTTC.

This rearrangement joins TRBV20-1 to TRBJ1-3; D remains ambiguous. V lost 6 bases and J lost 0, with 18 bases in between. There are 16 residues in the CDR3. Germline CDR1 reads DFQATT; CDR2 reads SNEGSKA (reference sequence). The CDR3 protein is CSALSTKHFSGNTIYF. DNA of the CDR3: TGCAGTGCCCTCTCGACGAAGCATTTCTCTGGAAACACCATATATTTT.

There are many counts of this clonotype. The CDR3 region is CSVASPAGNYEQYF. The CDR3 DNA is TGCAGCGTTGCGTCCCCAGCAGGCAACTACGAGCAGTACTTC. This rearrangement joins TRBV29-1 to TRBJ2-7; no reliable D call. There are 14 residues in the CDR3. In germline, CDR1 is SQVTM, CDR2 ANQGSEA. The ends were cut back, 4 bases at V and 3 bases at J, with 16 bases in the middle.

The table lists this clonotype with a few counts. The V gene is TRBV11-2, the J gene TRBJ2-3, with 8 bases that match TRBD2. Germline V gene sequence: CDR1 SGHAT, CDR2 FQNNGV. CDR3 size: 16 residues. V trimming: 3 bases; J trimming: 4 bases; junction bases outside the gene matches: 9. The chain's CDR3 is CASSLGAGVSADTQYF. CDR3 bases: TGTGCCAGCAGCTTGGGAGCGGGAGTTAGCGCAGATACGCAGTATTTT.

This clonotype has a count of ten or more. The J gene is TRBJ2-5, the V gene TRBV29-1, with D possibly TRBD1 on 8 matching bases. V dropped 4 bases and J dropped 7 bases, with 19 bases sitting between them. The CDR3 has 14 amino acids. Germline V gene sequence: CDR1 SQVTM, CDR2 ANQGSEA. The CDR3 loop reads CSVGGGTGLGTQYF. DNA of the CDR3: TGCAGCGTTGGGGGGGGGACAGGCTTGGGGACCCAGTACTTC.

By sample share, this clonotype is medium-sized. The chain is built from TRBV4-2 and TRBJ1-1; the D is unclear. CDR3 length equals 12 residues. Germline lookup yields CDR1 LGHNA and CDR2 YNFKEQ. V was cut by 3 bases and J by 6 bases, with 8 bases left in between. CDR3 sequence reads: CASSHPKSEAFF. The CDR3 DNA reads TGTGCCAGCAGCCACCCTAAGTCTGAAGCTTTCTTT.

This clonotype was picked up a small number of times. This chain connects TRBV28 to TRBJ2-3, with TRBD1 identical over 10 bases. V shed 10 bases, J shed 6 bases, and the junction held 7 bases outside the gene matches. Germline loops: CDR1 MDHEN, CDR2 SYDVKM. This CDR3 is 13 amino acids long. The CDR3 coding sequence is TGTGCCACGGACAGGGGGAGATGGGATACGCAGTATTTT. Its protein product is CATDRGRWDTQYF.

V usage is TRBV4-2 and J usage is TRBJ2-1, with 10 bases identical to TRBD1. Unmatched junction bases numbered 8, after V lost 8 bases and J lost 4 bases. Germline V CDR1 and CDR2: LGHNA, YNFKEQ. This CDR3 contains 15 residues. In DNA, the CDR3 is TGTGCCAGCTCCTCCCGGGACAGGGGATACAATGAGCAGTTCTTC. Amino acid sequence: CASSSRDRGYNEQFF.

The chain joins TRBV12-3 or TRBV12-4 to TRBJ2-2, with D maybe TRBD2 (6 bases). CDR3 length: 18 amino acids. Trimming left V 7 bases short and J 4 bases short, with 25 bases between. The DNA of the CDR3 is TGTGCCAGCATTGAGGTGGTAGCGGCGAAAAGGGGCACCGGGGAGCTGTTTTTT. Translation gives CASIEVVAAKRGTGELFF.

Many counts were recorded for this clonotype. The chain links TRBV5-1 to TRBJ1-6; no clear D gene. The CDR3 runs to 12 residues. Trimming took 4 bases from V and 8 from J, leaving 7 bases between them. Germline V gene data show CDR1 as SGHRS and CDR2 as YFSETQ. In DNA form, the CDR3 reads TGCGCCAGCAGCAATGGGGATTCACCCCTCCACTTT. Translated, it gives CASSNGDSPLHF.